This is a list of T cell receptor beta chains from one sample in a study of blood T cells in healthy people across ages. TCRdb passed the 5' RACE reads through MiXCR, listing each CDR3 protein once. The table shows approximately 690,000 distinct CDR3 sequences, with around 38% occurring only once. The sequencing sample was made of blood. These receptors originate from a man of 80 years or more in good health. Each CDR3 is given with its conserved first and last residue. A D gene is named only where the DNA matches it firmly. Clone size, where shown, is once, few, many, or a class for clones that have expanded.

>NA|TRBV10-1|TRBJ2-2|once
TGCGCCAACAGTCCGGGACTCCCGGGAACCGGGGAGCTGTTTTTT
CANSPGLPGTGELFF
>NA|TRBV7-2|TRBJ2-7|NA
TGTGCCAGCAGCTTAGTACCCCGGTACGAGCAGTACTTC
CASSLVPRYEQYF
>NA|TRBV7-2|TRBJ1-4|NA
TGTGCCAGCAGCTTAGGAGGGGCAGGAGCTAATGAAAAACTGTTTTTT
CASSLGGAGANEKLFF
>TRBD2|TRBV13|TRBJ2-1|many
TGTGCCAGCAGCTTAAGGAGCGGGGGCCTTCCATCCTACAATGAGCAGTTCTTC
CASSLRSGGLPSYNEQFF
>TRBD1|TRBV6-5|TRBJ1-2|NA
TGTGCCAGCAGTCACCCAGACAGGGCATACGGCTACACCTTC
CASSHPDRAYGYTF
>TRBD2|TRBV29-1|TRBJ2-5|many
TGCAGCGTTCTAGCTAGCGGATTCGCGAGGGAGACCCAGTACTTC
CSVLASGFARETQYF
>NA|TRBV20-1|TRBJ1-1|NA
TGCAGTGCTAGAGCAACAGTCACTGAAGCTTTCTTT
CSARATVTEAFF
>NA|TRBV7-2|TRBJ1-2|few
TGTGCCAGCAGCTCAACCCCGACCACCGTCGGAGGCTACACCTTC
CASSSTPTTVGGYTF
>NA|TRBV7-2|TRBJ1-4|once
TGTGCCAGCAGCCGCAATACAGGTGTGGAACTGTTTTTT
CASSRNTGVELFF
>NA|TRBV6-2/TRBV6-3|TRBJ2-7|NA
TGTGCCAGCAGTGATGTTAGCAGAGGCGAGCAGTACTTC
CASSDVSRGEQYF
>TRBD2|TRBV12-3/TRBV12-4|TRBJ2-1|NA
TGTGCCAGCAGACTTCTAGCGGGAGTAGGCAATGAGCAGTTCTTC
CASRLLAGVGNEQFF
>NA|TRBV9|TRBJ2-3|NA
TGTGCCAGCACCGGGGGAGGCCGCGCAGATACGCAGTATTTT
CASTGGGRADTQYF
>NA|TRBV13|TRBJ2-7|NA
TGTGCCAGCAGCCCCGCCAGGGAGAGGGCGTACGAGCAGTACTTC
CASSPARERAYEQYF
>NA|TRBV29-1|TRBJ1-4|few
TGCAGCGCGCGACCGGGACATACTAATGAAAAACTGTTTTTT
CSARPGHTNEKLFF
>NA|TRBV12-3/TRBV12-4|TRBJ2-5|NA
TGTGCCAGCACCACCGGGATCCCGGCAGAGACCCAGTACTTC
CASTTGIPAETQYF
>TRBD1|TRBV7-8|TRBJ2-7|NA
TGTGCCAGCAGCTTCATAGGAGAGTGGGACAGAAGCTCCTACGAGCAGTACTTC
CASSFIGEWDRSSYEQYF
>NA|TRBV7-2|TRBJ2-5|NA
TGTGCCAGCAGCGAGGGGGTGGTTCGGGAGACCCAGTACTTC
CASSEGVVRETQYF
>TRBD2|TRBV20-1|TRBJ2-7|NA
TGCAGTGCTAGAGTAAGCGGGAGGATCAACGAGCAGTACTTC
CSARVSGRINEQYF
>NA|TRBV6-1|TRBJ2-3|NA
TGTGCCAGCAGTGGAATATGGACAAAAAGCACAGATACGCAGTATTTT
CASSGIWTKSTDTQYF
>TRBD1|TRBV28|TRBJ1-4|NA
TGTGCCAGCAGTTCACTACAGGGGGCCGGTGAAAAACTGTTTTTT
CASSSLQGAGEKLFF
>NA|TRBV3-1|TRBJ2-2|few
TGTGCCAGCAGCGTGGGTCCGAACACCGGGGAGCTGTTTTTT
CASSVGPNTGELFF
>TRBD2|TRBV12-3/TRBV12-4|TRBJ2-5|once
TGTGCCAGCAGCCTAAGCCGGGGGGGTGGACAAGAGACCCAGTACTTC
CASSLSRGGGQETQYF
>TRBD2|TRBV6-2/TRBV6-3|TRBJ2-1|NA
TGTGCCAGCAGTCGTACGGGACTAGTGATGAATGAGCAGTTCTTC
CASSRTGLVMNEQFF
>NA|TRBV20-1|TRBJ2-5|few
TGCAGTGCTAACGGGGGCAGTTCGGAGACCCAGTACTTC
CSANGGSSETQYF
>TRBD2|TRBV5-1|TRBJ2-3|NA
TGCGCCAGCAGCCTAGGACTAGCGGGAGTCAGGAGGACAGATACGCAGTATTTT
CASSLGLAGVRRTDTQYF
>TRBD2|TRBV14|TRBJ2-1|few
TGTGCCAGCAAACAGCGGGAGGCGCGCAATGAGCAGTTCTTC
CASKQREARNEQFF
>NA|TRBV9|TRBJ1-1|NA
TGTGCCAGCAGCGTAGTGTTGGGGGCGGCTGAAGCTTTCTTT
CASSVVLGAAEAFF
>NA|TRBV4-3|TRBJ2-2|NA
TGCGCCAGCAGCCAAGTCCGGGGGCGTAGTGGGACCGGGGAGCTGTTTTTT
CASSQVRGRSGTGELFF
>NA|TRBV18|TRBJ1-5|NA
TGTGCCAGCTCACCAGGGACATCTAGCAATCAGCCCCAGCATTTT
CASSPGTSSNQPQHF
>TRBD1|TRBV29-1|TRBJ1-1|NA
TGCAGCGTTGCGGCACAGGGGCGGGCTTTCTTT
CSVAAQGRAFF
>NA|TRBV7-3|TRBJ2-5|many
TGTGCCAGCAGCTTGGGGGGCTCGTACCAAGAGACCCAGTACTTC
CASSLGGSYQETQYF
>NA|TRBV4-1|TRBJ1-6|few
TGCGCCAGCAGCCAAGAAGCAGGGGATAATTCACCCCTCCACTTT
CASSQEAGDNSPLHF
>NA|TRBV6-5|TRBJ2-6|NA
TGTGCCAGCAGTCTCAGAGACCCTGGGGCCAACGTCCTGACTTTC
CASSLRDPGANVLTF
>TRBD2|TRBV29-1|TRBJ2-7|NA
TGCAGCGGAATGTGGACAGGCAAAGCGGGAGGCTCCTACGAGCAGTACTTC
CSGMWTGKAGGSYEQYF
>TRBD1|TRBV27|TRBJ2-1|NA
TGTGCCAGCAGTTTATCGACAGGGAACAATGAGCAGTTCTTC
CASSLSTGNNEQFF
>TRBD1|TRBV20-1|TRBJ1-5|NA
TGCAGTGCTAGAATGTTGGGACAGGGAAATCAGCCCCAGCATTTT
CSARMLGQGNQPQHF
>NA|TRBV28|TRBJ1-2|NA
TGTGCCAGCAGTCCACCCGGGACACAACTTAACTATGGCTACACCTTC
CASSPPGTQLNYGYTF
>TRBD1|TRBV20-1|TRBJ1-2|NA
TGCAGTGCTAGAGACCCGACAGGGTATGGCTACACCTTC
CSARDPTGYGYTF
>NA|TRBV29-1|TRBJ2-7|few
TGCAGCGTTGAGACACACACCTACGAGCAGTACTTC
CSVETHTYEQYF
>TRBD1|TRBV7-2|TRBJ2-5|NA
TGTACCAGCACCCCCGGGACAGGGGTGGAGACCCAGTACTTC
CTSTPGTGVETQYF
>NA|TRBV7-2|TRBJ1-2|few
TGTGCCAGCAGCTTATCCAGCTATGGCTACACCTTC
CASSLSSYGYTF
>TRBD2|TRBV7-9|TRBJ2-7|few
TGTGCCAGCAGCCTTCCTCCGAGACTAGCGGACTACGAGCAGTACTTC
CASSLPPRLADYEQYF
>NA|TRBV20-1|TRBJ2-7|NA
TGCAGTGCTAGAGATTACCAAGGAGGGGGGTACAATGAGCAGTACTTC
CSARDYQGGGYNEQYF
>NA|TRBV20-1|TRBJ1-1|NA
TGCAGTGGGGGCGGAGCACAGGGAAACACTGAAGCTTTCTTT
CSGGGAQGNTEAFF
>TRBD2|TRBV20-1|TRBJ2-7|once
TGCAGTGCTAGTGTCAGCGGGAGGGTTGAGTACTTC
CSASVSGRVEYF
>NA|TRBV20-1|TRBJ2-7|NA
TGCAGTGCGGGAGGGGGCAGCGGGAGTCATCCCTACGAGCAGTACTTC
CSAGGGSGSHPYEQYF
>NA|TRBV20-1|TRBJ2-3|NA
TGCAGTGCCCCTGCCACTGGCACAGATACGCAGTATTTT
CSAPATGTDTQYF
>NA|TRBV29-1|TRBJ2-5|many
TGCAGCGTTGAATCCAGGGCTCAAGAGACCCAGTACTTC
CSVESRAQETQYF
>NA|TRBV6-2/TRBV6-3|TRBJ2-2|few
TGTGCCAGCAGTCGATACAGTCCCGGGGAGCTGTTTTTT
CASSRYSPGELFF
>NA|TRBV5-1|TRBJ2-2|NA
TGCGCCAGCAGCGTGGACAGCACTTCTGGGGAGCTGTTTTTT
CASSVDSTSGELFF
>NA|TRBV24-1|TRBJ2-3|many
TGTGCCACCAGTGACCGGGACGGCAGAGATACGCAGTATTTT
CATSDRDGRDTQYF
>NA|TRBV21-1|TRBJ2-7|NA
TGTGCCAGCAGCTTAAGGGGGTGTTTCTACGAGCAGTACTTC
CASSLRGCFYEQYF
>TRBD1|TRBV2|TRBJ2-1|NA
TGTGCCAGCAGTGACGAACTTAACCGCGGACAGGGTGGCAATGAGCAGTTCTTC
CASSDELNRGQGGNEQFF
>TRBD2|TRBV20-1|TRBJ2-1|NA
TGCAGTGCTAGGAGAGATAGCGGGAGCCACAATGAGCAGTTCTTC
CSARRDSGSHNEQFF
>NA|TRBV5-1|TRBJ2-1|NA
TGCGCCAGCAGCCCGGCTCTGGGTAATGAGCAGTTCTTC
CASSPALGNEQFF
>NA|TRBV2|TRBJ2-2|NA
TGTGCCAGCCGTGCCGGGACCACCTCCACCGGGGAGCTGTTTTTT
CASRAGTTSTGELFF
>TRBD1|TRBV6-5|TRBJ2-6|NA
TGTGCCAGCAGTTACCAGCGACAGGGGGCCTCTGGGGCCAACGTCCTGACTTTC
CASSYQRQGASGANVLTF
>NA|TRBV5-1|TRBJ2-2|few
TGTGCCAGCAGCTTAGGACAGAGCAACACCGGGGAGCTGTTTTTT
CASSLGQSNTGELFF
>NA|TRBV2|TRBJ1-2|NA
TGTGCCAGCAGTGAAGAAAGGACTGGGGGCGCTATCGATGGCTACACCTTC
CASSEERTGGAIDGYTF